This passage covers 18 T cell receptor beta chains from one sample sequenced in a study of blood T cell repertoires in COVID-19. Here immunoSEQ multiplex PCR was the method, and the copy in TCRdb shows in-frame clones only, minus some. The sample shows over 200,000 clones, roughly 90% of them seen only once. The sample comprised peripheral blood. All receptors derive from a man in his forties with active or convalescent COVID-19.

The chain employs TRBV3-1 (or the pseudogene TRBV3-2) and TRBJ2-5; 10 bases are shared with TRBD2. This CDR3 is 17 amino acids long. CDR1 and CDR2 (germline): LGHDT, YNNKEL (reference sequence). V lost 0 bases and J lost 2; bases outside the gene matches: 6. The CDR3 region has the DNA TGTGCCAGCAGCCAAGATCCCCCAGCGGGGGGGCAAGAGACCCAGTACTTC. This sequence encodes CASSQDPPAGGQETQYF.

The chain joins TRBV28 to TRBJ1-2, with D uncertain. CDR1 is MDHEN and CDR2 is SYDVKM in the germline V gene. Trimming pared 3 bases from V and 4 bases from J, leaving 12 bases between. The CDR3 covers 14 residues. This CDR3 reads CASSFGPEGYGYTF. The CDR3 DNA reads as TGTGCCAGCAGTTTTGGTCCTGAGGGCTATGGCTACACCTTC.

The chain joins TRBV9 to TRBJ2-1; 10 nucleotides match TRBD1. Unmatched junction bases numbered 7, after V lost 7 bases and J lost 6 bases. The CDR3 is 14 residues long. CDR1 and CDR2 from the germline V gene are SGDLS and YYNGEE. CDR3 amino acids: CASETGGRGNEQFF. CDR3 bases: TGTGCCAGCGAGACAGGGGGCAGGGGCAATGAGCAGTTCTTC.

This sequence joins TRBV18 and TRBJ2-1; no clear D gene. This CDR3 region has 15 residues. V was trimmed by 3 bases and J by 3 bases, leaving 12 bases between them. Germline V gives CDR1 KGHSH, CDR2 LQKENI. The CDR3 DNA sequence: TGTGCCAGCTCACCCCGGGTCGACCGCTACAATGAGCAGTTCTTC. The encoded protein is CASSPRVDRYNEQFF.

This chain links TRBV2 with TRBJ1-1; the match to TRBD1 covers 7 bases. J lost 0 bases, V lost 3 bases, and 1 base had no gene match. Germline V CDR1 and CDR2: SNHLY, FYNNEI. This CDR3 is built from 14 residues. CDR3 residues: CASSDRGMNTEAFF. The CDR3 coding sequence is TGTGCCAGCAGTGACAGGGGGATGAACACTGAAGCTTTCTTT.

The rearrangement uses TRBV11-2 and TRBJ1-1, with no clear D. This CDR3 contains 16 residues. Germline loops: CDR1 SGHAT, CDR2 FQNNGV. V lost 2 bases to trimming and J lost 0 bases, with 13 bases between them. CDR3 sequence (DNA): TGTGCCAGCAGCTTATGGAGGAACGGACTGAACACTGAAGCTTTCTTT. Encoded protein: CASSLWRNGLNTEAFF. Drawing the rest from reference TRBV11-2 and TRBJ1-1, the complete variable domain is EAGVAQSPRYKIIEKRQSVAFWCNPISGHATLYWYQQILGQGPKLLIQFQNNGVVDDSQLPKDRFSAERLKGVDSTLKIQPAKLEDSAVYLCASSLWRNGLNTEAFFGQGTRLTVV.

V gene TRBV19 combines with J gene TRBJ2-1; TRBD2 is a possible D gene (5 bases). Germline V gives CDR1 LNHDA, CDR2 SQIVND (reference sequence). The CDR3 contains 15 residues. Trimming took 5 bases from V and 0 from J, leaving 11 bases between them. The CDR3 sequence: CASSPGLRSYNEQFF. Written as DNA, the CDR3 is TGTGCCAGTAGTCCCGGACTTCGCTCCTACAATGAGCAGTTCTTC. The variable domain in full, completed from reference TRBV19 and TRBJ2-1, reads DGGITQSPKYLFRKEGQNVTLSCEQNLNHDAMYWYRQDPGQGLRLIYYSQIVNDFQKGDIAEGYSVSREKKESFPLTVTSAQKNPTAFYLCASSPGLRSYNEQFFGPGTRLTVL.

The chain carries TRBV28 and TRBJ1-2; 8 bases are shared with TRBD1. The CDR3 loop spans 14 amino acids. Germline V gene lookup returns CDR1 MDHEN and CDR2 SYDVKM. V shed 5 bases, J shed 4 bases, and the junction held 6 bases outside the gene matches. As DNA, the CDR3 is TGTGCCAGCAGTCCGCGGACAGGGACCTATGGCTACACCTTC. It encodes CASSPRTGTYGYTF.

This chain uses TRBV6-5 with TRBJ2-2, with TRBD2 identical over 8 bases. CDR3 size: 15 residues. Losses at the gene ends were 5 bases for V and 7 bases for J; bases not matched to a gene: 9. CDR1 MNHEY and CDR2 SVGAGI come from the germline V gene. In DNA, the CDR3 is TGTGCCAGCAGTCACCTAGCGGGCGGCGGCGGGGAGCTGTTTTTT. This codes for CASSHLAGGGGELFF.

The V and J genes are TRBV11-2 and TRBJ2-2; 10 nucleotides agree with TRBD2. The CDR3 extends over 18 amino acids. Germline lookup yields CDR1 SGHAT and CDR2 FQNNGV. Unmatched junction bases numbered 6, after V lost 2 bases and J lost 0 bases. In nucleotides, the CDR3 is TGTGCCAGCAGCTTATTTCCTAGCGGGAGTGCGAACACCGGGGAGCTGTTTTTT. Translated, it gives CASSLFPSGSANTGELFF.

The rearrangement links TRBV5-1 to TRBJ1-6; possible D gene TRBD1, 5 bases. The CDR3 covers 14 residues. Per the germline V gene, CDR1 is SGHRS and CDR2 is YFSETQ. V lost 7 bases and J 13 bases, leaving 21 bases between the germline ends. In DNA, the CDR3 is TGCGCCAGCCGGCGGGAGTATGGGGGGTACCCCCTCCACTTT. Translated: CASRREYGGYPLHF.

The chain has TRBV4-1 and TRBJ1-6; tentatively, D is TRBD1 (6 bases). This CDR3 has 15 residues. The germline CDR1 and CDR2 sequences are MGHRA and YSYEKL. Trimming pared 4 bases from V and 6 bases from J, leaving 13 bases between. The CDR3: CASSPFGQSNSPLHF. The DNA for the CDR3 is TGCGCCAGCAGCCCCTTTGGACAGAGTAATTCACCCCTCCACTTT.

The rearrangement links TRBV6-2 or TRBV6-3 to TRBJ1-6; tentatively, D is TRBD1 (6 bases). Trimming cost V 5 bases and J 0 bases, with 14 bases left between them. The length of the CDR3 is 17 residues. In germline, CDR1 is MNHEY, CDR2 SVGEGT. CDR3 protein: CASSVDRRHSYNSPLHF. CDR3 sequence (DNA): TGTGCCAGCAGTGTCGACAGGCGTCACTCCTATAATTCACCCCTCCACTTT.

V and J are TRBV2 and TRBJ2-1; 12 nucleotides line up with TRBD2. Germline V gives CDR1 SNHLY, CDR2 FYNNEI. V dropped 5 bases and J dropped 1; count of bases not matched to a gene: 6. This CDR3 contains 17 residues. The CDR3 bases are TGTGCCAGCAGTTGGACTAGCGGGACCCATTCCTACAATGAGCAGTTCTTC. This encodes CASSWTSGTHSYNEQFF.

This clone was seen a few times. The rearrangement links TRBV5-1 to TRBJ1-4; tentative D call: TRBD1 (5 bases). With 1 base removed from V and 0 bases from J, the gap between germline ends came to 7 bases. The germline V gene encodes CDR1 SGHRS and CDR2 YFSETQ. The CDR3 loop spans 15 amino acids. The CDR3 sequence is CASSLSGATNEKLFF. The CDR3 nucleotides read TGCGCCAGCAGCTTGTCGGGGGCAACTAATGAAAAACTGTTTTTT.

J is TRBJ1-6 and V is TRBV2, with D maybe TRBD1 (6 bases). Germline values: CDR1 SNHLY, CDR2 FYNNEI. The CDR3 is 15 residues long. The V end was cut by 6 bases, the J end by 7 bases, with 16 bases between. CDR3 DNA sequence: TGTGCCAGCAGAGCTAAGACAGGAATCAATTCACCCCTCCACTTT. Protein product: CASRAKTGINSPLHF.

CDR3 in amino acids: CASSLARTIQETQYF. The DNA for the CDR3 is TGTGCCAGCAGCTTGGCCCGGACTATTCAAGAGACCCAGTACTTC. The rearrangement joins TRBV5-4 to TRBJ2-5; D is perhaps TRBD2 (6 bases). V shed 0 bases and J shed 2 bases, with 11 bases lying between them. Germline V CDR1 and CDR2: SGHNT, YYREEE (reference sequence). This CDR3 contains 15 residues. Complete variable domain (other parts from reference TRBV5-4 and TRBJ2-5): ETGVTQSPTHLIKTRGQQVTLRCSSQSGHNTVSWYQQALGQGPQFIFQYYREEENGRGNFPPRFSGLQFPNYSSELNVNALELDDSALYLCASSLARTIQETQYFGPGTRLLVL.

This clone showed up just once. The V and J genes are TRBV5-1 and TRBJ1-1; 8 bases are a match to TRBD1. Unmatched junction bases numbered 3, after V lost 0 bases and J lost 8 bases. Germline V gene lookup returns CDR1 SGHRS and CDR2 YFSETQ. The CDR3 consists of 13 residues. Here the CDR3 DNA reads TGCGCCAGCAGCTTGGGGAGACAGGGGGAAGCTTTCTTT. Amino acid sequence: CASSLGRQGEAFF.